This T cell receptor beta chain was sequenced during a study of T cell clonotyping in hematopoietic cell transplantation. Only in-frame clones appear in the TCRdb table, and some are missing; sequencing was by immunoSEQ multiplex PCR. In the table there are 69,000 or so clones, 90% to 95% of which are singletons. The germline gives CDR1 MNHNY, CDR2 SVGAGI (reference sequence). This CDR3 is 14 amino acids long. V was shortened by 7 bases and J by 2 bases, with 15 bases between the two germline ends. The V and J genes are TRBV6-6 and TRBJ2-7, with D perhaps matching TRBD2 (6 bases). The receptor was derived from a man aged 50-59 years in good health. Some clones in this sample may be carry-over from other donors' samples. Source material: peripheral blood mononuclear cells. CDR3 amino acids: CASTGRLSTYEQYF. The CDR3 nucleotides are TGTGCCAGCACTGGGAGGTTATCTACCTACGAGCAGTACTTC.